This T cell receptor (beta chain) was retrieved from a study of T cells after yellow fever vaccination. TCRdb itself ran the 5' RACE reads through MiXCR, one entry per CDR3 protein. The table shows 170,000 or so distinct CDR3 sequences, with 7% to 10% occurring only once. This clonotype was seen only a few times. J was trimmed by 8 bases and V by 3 bases; bases with no gene match: 9. Germline values: CDR1 KGHSH, CDR2 LQKENI. The CDR3 is made up of 16 amino acids. The source was CD8+ T cells sorted from PBMCs, collected 45 days after the yellow fever booster vaccination. The sequence derives from a man between 18 and 35 years old who received the YFV17D yellow fever vaccine. This chain connects TRBV18 to TRBJ1-4, with 10 bases matching TRBD1. The DNA of the CDR3 is TGTGCCAGCTCACCCGCGGACAGGGGGTATGAAGAAAAACTGTTTTTT. Its protein product is CASSPADRGYEEKLFF.